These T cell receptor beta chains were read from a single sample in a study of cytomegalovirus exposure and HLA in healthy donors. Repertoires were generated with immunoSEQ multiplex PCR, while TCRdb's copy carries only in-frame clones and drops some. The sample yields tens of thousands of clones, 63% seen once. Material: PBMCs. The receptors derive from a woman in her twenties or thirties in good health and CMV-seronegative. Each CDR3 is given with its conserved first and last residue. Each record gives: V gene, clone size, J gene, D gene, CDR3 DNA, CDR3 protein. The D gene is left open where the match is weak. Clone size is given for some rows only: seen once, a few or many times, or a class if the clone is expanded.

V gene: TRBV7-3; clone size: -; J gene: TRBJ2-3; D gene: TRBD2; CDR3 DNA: TGTGCCAGCAGCTTAATCGGGGGGGTAGATACGCAGTATTTT; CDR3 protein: CASSLIGGVDTQYF
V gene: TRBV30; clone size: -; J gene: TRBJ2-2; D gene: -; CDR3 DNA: TGTGCCTGGAGTGCCGTCGGAGGCACCGGGGAGCTGTTTTTT; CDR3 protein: CAWSAVGGTGELFF
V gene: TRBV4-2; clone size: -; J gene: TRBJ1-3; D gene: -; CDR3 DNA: TGTGCCAGCAGCCAACCCACACCTGGAAACACCATATATTTT; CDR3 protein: CASSQPTPGNTIYF
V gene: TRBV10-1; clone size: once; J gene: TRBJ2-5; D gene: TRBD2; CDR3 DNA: TGCGCCAGCAGTGCCGGCGGGGAGGGTAGGGAAGAGACCCAGTACTTC; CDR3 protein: CASSAGGEGREETQYF
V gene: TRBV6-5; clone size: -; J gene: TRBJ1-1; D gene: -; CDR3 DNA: TGTGCCAGCAGTTACACGGCAGGAATGAACACTGAAGCTTTCTTT; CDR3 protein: CASSYTAGMNTEAFF
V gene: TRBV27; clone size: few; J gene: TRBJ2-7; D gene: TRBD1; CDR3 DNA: TGTGCCAGCAGTCCCCGTCCCGGGACAGGACCCTATTACGAGCAGTACTTC; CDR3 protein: CASSPRPGTGPYYEQYF
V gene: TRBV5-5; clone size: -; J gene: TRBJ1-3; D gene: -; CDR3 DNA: TGTGCCAGCAGCCCAGACTGGTCTTGGGGAAACACCATATATTTT; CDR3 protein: CASSPDWSWGNTIYF
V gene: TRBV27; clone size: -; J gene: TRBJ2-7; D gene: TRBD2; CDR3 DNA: TGTGCCAGCAGTTTGGGAGGGGAGCAGTACTTC; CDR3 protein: CASSLGGEQYF
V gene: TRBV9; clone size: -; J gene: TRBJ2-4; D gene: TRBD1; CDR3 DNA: TGTGCCAGCAGCGCCGGGACAGGGAACATTCAGTACTTC; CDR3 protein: CASSAGTGNIQYF
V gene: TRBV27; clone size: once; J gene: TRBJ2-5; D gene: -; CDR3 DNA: TGTGCCAGCAGTGGGCGGGGACAGACCCAAGAGACCCAGTACTTC; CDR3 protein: CASSGRGQTQETQYF
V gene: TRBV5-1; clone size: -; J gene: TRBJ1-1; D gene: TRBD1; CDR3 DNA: TGCGCCAGCAGGCCGACAGGGGGCTGGAACACTGAAGCTTTCTTT; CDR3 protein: CASRPTGGWNTEAFF
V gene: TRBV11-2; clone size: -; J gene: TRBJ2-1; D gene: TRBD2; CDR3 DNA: TGTGCCAGCAGCTTACTAGCGGGGGGGCTTTTTGAGCAGTTCTTC; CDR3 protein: CASSLLAGGLFEQFF
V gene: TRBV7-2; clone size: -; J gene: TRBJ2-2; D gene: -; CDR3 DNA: TGTGCCAGCGGGCCCCGGACACAGAACACCGGGGAGCTGTTTTTT; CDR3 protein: CASGPRTQNTGELFF
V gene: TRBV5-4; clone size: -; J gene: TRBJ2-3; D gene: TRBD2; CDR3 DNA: TGTGCCAGCAGCGCGGGACTAGCGGGAGCCCGAGATACGCAGTATTTT; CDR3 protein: CASSAGLAGARDTQYF
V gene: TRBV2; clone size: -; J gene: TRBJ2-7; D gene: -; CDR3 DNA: TGTGCCAGCAATCGGGGTAGGTCAGTAGCTCCCCACGAGCAGTACTTC; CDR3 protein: CASNRGRSVAPHEQYF
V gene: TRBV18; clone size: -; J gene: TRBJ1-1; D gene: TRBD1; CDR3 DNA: TGTGCCAGCTCACCGTTCGGGACAGGGTGGTACACTGAAGCTTTCTTT; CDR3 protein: CASSPFGTGWYTEAFF
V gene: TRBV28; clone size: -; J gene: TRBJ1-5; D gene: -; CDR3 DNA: TGTGCCAGCAGTCCGGGACATTATAGCAATCAGCCCCAGCATTTT; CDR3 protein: CASSPGHYSNQPQHF
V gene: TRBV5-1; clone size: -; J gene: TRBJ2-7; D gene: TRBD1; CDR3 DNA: TGCGCCAGCAGCTTAACAGGGGAAATCGAGCAGTACTTC; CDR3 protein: CASSLTGEIEQYF
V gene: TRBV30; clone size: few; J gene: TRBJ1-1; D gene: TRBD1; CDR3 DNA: TGTGCCCAGGACAGGGCGGGGAACACTGAAGCTTTCTTT; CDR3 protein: CAQDRAGNTEAFF
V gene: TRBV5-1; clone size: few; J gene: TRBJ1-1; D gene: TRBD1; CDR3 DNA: TGCGCCAGCAGCCATGACAGGGCGGACACTGAAGCTTTCTTT; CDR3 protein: CASSHDRADTEAFF
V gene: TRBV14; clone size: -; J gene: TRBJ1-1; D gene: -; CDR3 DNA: TGTGCATCGGGTTGGCGGCGGACTGAAGCTTTCTTT; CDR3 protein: CASGWRRTEAFF
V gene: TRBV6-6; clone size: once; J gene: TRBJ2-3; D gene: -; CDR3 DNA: TGTGCCAGCAGTTACGATCGGGCAGGGGGGACAGATACGCAGTATTTT; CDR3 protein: CASSYDRAGGTDTQYF
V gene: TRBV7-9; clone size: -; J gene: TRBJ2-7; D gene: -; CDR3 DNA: TGTGCCAGCAGCCTCTTCGAGTCGGGGGAGCAGTACTTC; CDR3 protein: CASSLFESGEQYF
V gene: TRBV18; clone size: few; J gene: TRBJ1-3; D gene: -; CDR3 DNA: TGTGCCAGCTCCCCCGGGGTGAGCTCTGGAAACACCATATATTTT; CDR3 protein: CASSPGVSSGNTIYF
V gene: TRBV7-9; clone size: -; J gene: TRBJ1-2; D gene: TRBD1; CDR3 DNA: TGTGCCAGCAGCCGACAGGGTGGTTACTATGGCTACACCTTC; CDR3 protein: CASSRQGGYYGYTF
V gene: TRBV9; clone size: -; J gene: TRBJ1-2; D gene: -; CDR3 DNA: TGTGCCAGCAGCCGTGCGGGGATGATGGGCTACACCTTC; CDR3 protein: CASSRAGMMGYTF
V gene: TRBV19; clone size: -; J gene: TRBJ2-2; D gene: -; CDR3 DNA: TGTGCCAGTAGTGGACAGAACACCGGGGAGCTGTTTTTT; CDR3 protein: CASSGQNTGELFF
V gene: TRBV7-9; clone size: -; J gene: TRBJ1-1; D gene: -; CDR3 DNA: TGTGCCAGCACCAACATGAACACTGAAGCTTTCTTT; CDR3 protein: CASTNMNTEAFF
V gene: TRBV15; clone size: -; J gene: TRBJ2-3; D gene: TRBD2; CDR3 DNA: TGTGCCTGTGCCGGGACTAGCGGGGGGGGACATACGCAGTATTTT; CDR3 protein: CACAGTSGGGHTQYF
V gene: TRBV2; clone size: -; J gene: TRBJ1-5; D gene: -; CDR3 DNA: TGTGCCAGCAGTGGGACGGGGAATCAGCCCCAGCATTTT; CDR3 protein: CASSGTGNQPQHF
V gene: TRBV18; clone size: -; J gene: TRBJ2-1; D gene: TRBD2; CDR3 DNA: TGTGCCAGCTCACTTTCGGGACTAGCGGGAGGATCCTACAATGAGCAGTTCTTC; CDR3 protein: CASSLSGLAGGSYNEQFF